These 8 T cell receptor beta chains were sequenced from one sample in a study of beta chain features in type 1 diabetes. The investigators reverse transcribed all of the isolated RNA, so they sequenced expressed TCRB transcripts. TCRdb's table, derived via immunoSEQ multiplex PCR, lists solely in-frame clones and lacks some. The sample records around 310,000 clones, 9.5% to 11% being singletons. The sample comprised naive CD4+ T cells from blood. These TCRs come from a woman aged 25 to 45 in good health.

The chain uses TRBV9 and TRBJ1-1; TRBD1 matches at 9 bases. Germline-derived CDR1 and CDR2 are SGDLS and YYNGEE. CDR3 length: 16 amino acids. Losses at the gene ends were 0 bases for V and 0 bases for J; bases not matched to a gene: 3. CDR3 protein: CASSVGQGELNTEAFF. In nucleotides, the CDR3 is TGTGCCAGCAGCGTAGGACAGGGGGAACTGAACACTGAAGCTTTCTTT.

The table lists this clone with a few counts. The rearrangement uses TRBV11-1 and TRBJ2-2; D uncertain. Trimming took off 2 bases at V and 3 bases at J, with 4 bases between the two ends. Germline V gene lookup returns CDR1 SGHAT and CDR2 FQDESV (reference sequence). CDR3 length equals 13 residues. CDR3: CASSLSDTGELFF. The CDR3 region has the DNA TGTGCCAGCAGCTTATCCGACACCGGGGAGCTGTTTTTT.

This clone has a handful of counts. The chain has TRBV5-4 and TRBJ2-7, with TRBD1 as a possible D gene (6 bases). Germline CDR1 is SGHNT and CDR2 is YYREEE (reference sequence). V lost 1 base and J 3 bases, leaving 11 bases between the germline ends. This CDR3 is built from 14 residues. The CDR3 loop reads CASSLTDRNYEQYF. As DNA, the CDR3 is TGTGCCAGCAGCTTGACTGACAGGAACTACGAGCAGTACTTC.

This clone was observed at least ten times. The chain has TRBV29-1 and TRBJ2-7; the match to TRBD1 covers 7 bases. Germline CDR1 and CDR2: SQVTM and ANQGSEA. Trimming took 4 bases from V and 10 from J; bases not matched to a gene: 13. This CDR3 region has 13 residues. This CDR3 reads CSVAPDSGTVQYF. DNA for the CDR3: TGCAGCGTTGCTCCGGACTCCGGGACAGTTCAGTACTTC.

There are a few counts of this clone. J is TRBJ2-3 and V is TRBV5-8; TRBD2 agrees at 14 bases. The CDR3 contains 15 residues. Germline V CDR1 and CDR2: SGHTS, YDEGEE. V was clipped by 4 bases and J by 11 bases; unmatched bases: 9. CDR3 in amino acids: CASSPGLAGGSRQYF. In nucleotides, the CDR3 is TGTGCCAGCAGCCCCGGACTAGCGGGAGGCTCTAGGCAGTATTTT.

This clone was recorded a few times. This chain links TRBV6-5 with TRBJ2-1, with 8 bases matching TRBD2. V shed 5 bases, J shed 6 bases, and the junction held 3 bases outside the gene matches. In germline, CDR1 is MNHEY, CDR2 SVGAGI. This CDR3 has 13 residues. The CDR3: CASSRTSSNEQFF. For the CDR3, the DNA is TGTGCCAGCAGTAGGACTAGCAGCAATGAGCAGTTCTTC.

The CDR3 DNA follows: TGCGCCAGCAGCTTGGTGTCAGGGAGGGAGCAGTTCTTC. Its protein is CASSLVSGREQFF. The rearrangement uses TRBV5-1 and TRBJ2-1, with a weak D call TRBD2 (6 bases). Trimming pared 0 bases from V and 10 bases from J, leaving 11 bases between. CDR3 length equals 13 residues. Germline V gives CDR1 SGHRS, CDR2 YFSETQ.

The V and J genes are TRBV6-5 and TRBJ2-7; possibly TRBD1 for D (6 bases). The CDR3 has 13 residues. Germline CDR1 MNHEY, CDR2 SVGAGI. The V gene lost 2 bases and the J gene lost 2 bases, with 7 bases spanning the gap. The CDR3 loop reads CASSYDRTYEQYF. CDR3 nucleotides: TGTGCCAGCAGTTACGACAGGACCTACGAGCAGTACTTC.